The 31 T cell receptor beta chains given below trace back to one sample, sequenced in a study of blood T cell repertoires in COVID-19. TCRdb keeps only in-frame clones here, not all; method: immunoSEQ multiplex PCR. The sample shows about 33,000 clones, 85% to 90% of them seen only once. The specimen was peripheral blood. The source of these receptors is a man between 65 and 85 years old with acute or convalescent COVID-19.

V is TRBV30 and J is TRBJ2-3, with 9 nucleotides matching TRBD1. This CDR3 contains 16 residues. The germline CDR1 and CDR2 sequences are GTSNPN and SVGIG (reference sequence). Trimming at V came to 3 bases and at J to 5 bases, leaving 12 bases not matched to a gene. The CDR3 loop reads CAWSPRGGTGRDTQYF. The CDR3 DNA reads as TGTGCCTGGAGCCCTAGGGGGGGGACAGGGAGAGATACGCAGTATTTT. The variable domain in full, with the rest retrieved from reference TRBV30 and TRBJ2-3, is SQTIHQWPATLVQPVGSPLSLECTVEGTSNPNLYWYRQAAGRGLQLLFYSVGIGQISSEVPQNLSASRPQDRQFILSSKKLLLSDSGFYLCAWSPRGGTGRDTQYFGPGTRLTVL.

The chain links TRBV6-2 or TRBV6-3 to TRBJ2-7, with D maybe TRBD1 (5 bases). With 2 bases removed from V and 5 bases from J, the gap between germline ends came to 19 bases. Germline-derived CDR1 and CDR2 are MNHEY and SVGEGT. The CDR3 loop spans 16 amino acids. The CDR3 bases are TGTGCCAGCAGTTACCGGCGGACGGAAGGGGTAGACGAGCAGTACTTC. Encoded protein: CASSYRRTEGVDEQYF.

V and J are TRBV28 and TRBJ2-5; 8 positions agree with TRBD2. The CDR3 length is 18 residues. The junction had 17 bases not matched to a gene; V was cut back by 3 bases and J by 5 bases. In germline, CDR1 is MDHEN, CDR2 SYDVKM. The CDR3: CASSLGKRAGRVWETQYF. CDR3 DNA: TGTGCCAGCAGTTTGGGGAAGAGGGCCGGGAGGGTGTGGGAGACCCAGTACTTC.

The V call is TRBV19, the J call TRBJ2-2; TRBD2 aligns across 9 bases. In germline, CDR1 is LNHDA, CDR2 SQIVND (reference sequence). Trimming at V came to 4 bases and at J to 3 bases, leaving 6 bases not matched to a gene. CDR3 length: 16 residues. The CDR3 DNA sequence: TGTGCCAGTAGTACCTTAGCGGGAGTCGACACCGGGGAGCTGTTTTTT. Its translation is CASSTLAGVDTGELFF.

DNA of the CDR3: TGCGCCAGCAAGTGGGGGGGATCTCGTTTTCCCTACAATGAGCAGTTCTTC. Translating gives CASKWGGSRFPYNEQFF. The rearrangement joins TRBV4-3 to TRBJ2-1; TRBD2 matches 7 bases. After removal of 7 bases from V and 2 bases from J, the junction contained 14 bases not matched to a gene. The CDR3 sequence is 17 residues long. Germline CDR1 LGHNA, CDR2 YSLEER.

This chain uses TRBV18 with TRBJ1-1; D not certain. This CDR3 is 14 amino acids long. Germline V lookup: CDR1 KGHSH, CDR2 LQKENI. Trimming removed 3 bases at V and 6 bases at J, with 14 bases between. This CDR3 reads CASSPPTDLSEAFF. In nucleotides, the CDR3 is TGTGCCAGCTCACCCCCGACTGACTTGTCTGAAGCTTTCTTT.

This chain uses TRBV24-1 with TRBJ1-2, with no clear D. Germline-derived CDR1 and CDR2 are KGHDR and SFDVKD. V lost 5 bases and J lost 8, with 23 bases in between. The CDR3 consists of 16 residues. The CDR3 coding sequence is TGTGCCACCAGTGCAAAGTCCGGAACCCGACTTATCGGCTACACCTTC. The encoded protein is CATSAKSGTRLIGYTF.

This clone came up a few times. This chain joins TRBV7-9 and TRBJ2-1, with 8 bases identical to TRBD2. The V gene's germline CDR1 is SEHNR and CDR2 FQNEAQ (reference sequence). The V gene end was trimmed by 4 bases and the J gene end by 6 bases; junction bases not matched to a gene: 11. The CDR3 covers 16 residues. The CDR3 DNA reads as TGTGCCAGCAGCTCTCAAGCAGCGGGAGATCGCAATGAGCAGTTCTTC. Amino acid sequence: CASSSQAAGDRNEQFF. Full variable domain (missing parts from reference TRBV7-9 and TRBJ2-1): DTGVSQNPRHKITKRGQNVTFRCDPISEHNRLYWYRQTLGQGPEFLTYFQNEAQLEKSRLLSDRFSAERPKGSFSTLEIQRTEQGDSAMYLCASSSQAAGDRNEQFFGPGTRLTVL.

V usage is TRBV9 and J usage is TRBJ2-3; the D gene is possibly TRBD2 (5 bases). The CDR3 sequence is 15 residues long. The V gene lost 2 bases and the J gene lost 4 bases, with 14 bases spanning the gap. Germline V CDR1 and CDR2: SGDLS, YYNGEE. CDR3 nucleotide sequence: TGTGCCAGCAGCGTCCTAGAGGGCGTCGCAGATACGCAGTATTTT. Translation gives CASSVLEGVADTQYF.

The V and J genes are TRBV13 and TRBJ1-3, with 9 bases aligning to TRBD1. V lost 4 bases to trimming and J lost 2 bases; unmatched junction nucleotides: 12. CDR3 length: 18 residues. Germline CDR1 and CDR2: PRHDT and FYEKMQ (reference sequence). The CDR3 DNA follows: TGTGCCAGCAGCTCGGGACAGGGTATTCTCGGGCCTGGAAACACCATATATTTT. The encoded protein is CASSSGQGILGPGNTIYF.

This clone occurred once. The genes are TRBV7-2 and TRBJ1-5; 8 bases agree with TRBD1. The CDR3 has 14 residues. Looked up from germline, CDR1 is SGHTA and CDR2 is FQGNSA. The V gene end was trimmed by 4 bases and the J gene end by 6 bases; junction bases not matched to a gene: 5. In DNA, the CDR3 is TGTGCCAGCAGCTCAGACAGGGGCGGTCAGCCCCAGCATTTT. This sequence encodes CASSSDRGGQPQHF.

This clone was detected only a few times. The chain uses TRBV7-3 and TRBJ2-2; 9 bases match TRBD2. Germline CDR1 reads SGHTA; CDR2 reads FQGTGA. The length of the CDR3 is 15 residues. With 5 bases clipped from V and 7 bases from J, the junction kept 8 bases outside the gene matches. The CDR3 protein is CASSPGASGIGELFF. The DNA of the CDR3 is TGTGCCAGCAGCCCTGGGGCTAGCGGGATCGGGGAGCTGTTTTTT.

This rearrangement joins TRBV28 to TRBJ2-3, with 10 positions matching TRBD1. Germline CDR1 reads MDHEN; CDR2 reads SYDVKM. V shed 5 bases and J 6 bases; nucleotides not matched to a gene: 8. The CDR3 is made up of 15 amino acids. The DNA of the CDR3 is TGTGCCAGCAGTAAAGGGACAGGGGAATGGGATACGCAGTATTTT. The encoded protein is CASSKGTGEWDTQYF.

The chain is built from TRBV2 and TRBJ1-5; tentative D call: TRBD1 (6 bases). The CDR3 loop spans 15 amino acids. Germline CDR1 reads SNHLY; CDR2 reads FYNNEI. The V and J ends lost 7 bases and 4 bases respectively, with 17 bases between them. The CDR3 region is CASTWGGHSNQPQHF. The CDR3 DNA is TGTGCCAGCACTTGGGGGGGGCATTCAAATCAGCCCCAGCATTTT.

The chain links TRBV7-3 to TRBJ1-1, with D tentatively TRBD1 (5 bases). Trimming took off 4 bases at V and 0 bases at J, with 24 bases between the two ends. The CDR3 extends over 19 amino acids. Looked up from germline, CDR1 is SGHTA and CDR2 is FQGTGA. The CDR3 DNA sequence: TGTGCCAGCAGCTCCTTAGGACCAAACTCAGGGCCCATGAACACTGAAGCTTTCTTT. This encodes CASSSLGPNSGPMNTEAFF.

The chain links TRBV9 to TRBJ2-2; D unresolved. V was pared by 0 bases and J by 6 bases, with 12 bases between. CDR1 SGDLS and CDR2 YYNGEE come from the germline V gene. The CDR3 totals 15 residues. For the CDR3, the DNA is TGTGCCAGCAGCGTAGATGCAGGCCAGGCCGGGGAGCTGTTTTTT. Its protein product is CASSVDAGQAGELFF. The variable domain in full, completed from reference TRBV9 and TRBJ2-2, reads DSGVTQTPKHLITATGQRVTLRCSPRSGDLSVYWYQQSLDQGLQFLIQYYNGEERAKGNILERFSAQQFPDLHSELNLSSLELGDSALYFCASSVDAGQAGELFFGEGSRLTVL.

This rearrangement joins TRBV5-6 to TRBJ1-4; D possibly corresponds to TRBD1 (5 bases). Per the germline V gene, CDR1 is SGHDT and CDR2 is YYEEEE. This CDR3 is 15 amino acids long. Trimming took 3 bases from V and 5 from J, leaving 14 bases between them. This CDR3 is CASSSAGRPNEKLFF. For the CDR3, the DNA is TGTGCCAGCAGCTCCGCGGGACGGCCCAATGAAAAACTGTTTTTT.

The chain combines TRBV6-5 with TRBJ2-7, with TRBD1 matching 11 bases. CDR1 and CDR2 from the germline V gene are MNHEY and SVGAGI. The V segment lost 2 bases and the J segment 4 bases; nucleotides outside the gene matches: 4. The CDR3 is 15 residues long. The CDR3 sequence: CASSYLDRGRYEQYF. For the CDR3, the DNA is TGTGCCAGCAGTTACCTGGACAGGGGGCGGTACGAGCAGTACTTC.

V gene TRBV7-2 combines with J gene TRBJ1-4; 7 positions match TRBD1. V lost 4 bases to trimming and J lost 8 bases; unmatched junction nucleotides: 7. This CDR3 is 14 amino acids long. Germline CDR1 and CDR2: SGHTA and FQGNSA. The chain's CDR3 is CASSSTGFGEKLFF. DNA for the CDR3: TGTGCCAGCAGCTCGACAGGGTTCGGCGAAAAACTGTTTTTT.

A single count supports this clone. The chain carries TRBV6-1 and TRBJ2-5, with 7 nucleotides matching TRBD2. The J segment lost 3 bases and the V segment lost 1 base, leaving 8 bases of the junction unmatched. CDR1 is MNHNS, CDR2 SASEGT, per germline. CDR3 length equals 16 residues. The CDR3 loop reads CASSEVLGRGKETQYF. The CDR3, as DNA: TGTGCCAGCAGTGAAGTTTTAGGGCGGGGGAAAGAGACCCAGTACTTC.

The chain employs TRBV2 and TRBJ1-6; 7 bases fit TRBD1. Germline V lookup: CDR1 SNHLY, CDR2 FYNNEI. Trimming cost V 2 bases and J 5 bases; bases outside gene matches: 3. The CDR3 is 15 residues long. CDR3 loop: CASSERTGNNSPLHF. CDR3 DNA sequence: TGTGCCAGCAGTGAAAGGACAGGAAATAATTCACCCCTCCACTTT.

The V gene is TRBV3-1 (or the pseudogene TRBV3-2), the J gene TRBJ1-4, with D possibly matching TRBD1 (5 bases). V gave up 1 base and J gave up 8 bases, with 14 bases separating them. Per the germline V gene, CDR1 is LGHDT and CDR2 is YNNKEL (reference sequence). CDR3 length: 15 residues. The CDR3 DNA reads TGTGCCAGCAGCCAAGGTGCAGGGCGTGCGGAAAAACTGTTTTTT. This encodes CASSQGAGRAEKLFF.

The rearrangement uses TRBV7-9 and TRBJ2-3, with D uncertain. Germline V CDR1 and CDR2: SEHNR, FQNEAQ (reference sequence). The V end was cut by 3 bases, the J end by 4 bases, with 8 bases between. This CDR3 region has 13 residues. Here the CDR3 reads CASSFEASDTQYF. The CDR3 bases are TGTGCCAGCAGCTTTGAGGCCTCAGATACGCAGTATTTT.

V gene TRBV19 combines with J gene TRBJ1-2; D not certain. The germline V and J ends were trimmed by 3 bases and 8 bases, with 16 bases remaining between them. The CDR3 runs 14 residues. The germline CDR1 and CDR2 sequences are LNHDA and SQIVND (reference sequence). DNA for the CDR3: TGTGCCAGTAGTATTTCTAATGGTGGGAGCGGCTACACCTTC. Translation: CASSISNGGSGYTF.

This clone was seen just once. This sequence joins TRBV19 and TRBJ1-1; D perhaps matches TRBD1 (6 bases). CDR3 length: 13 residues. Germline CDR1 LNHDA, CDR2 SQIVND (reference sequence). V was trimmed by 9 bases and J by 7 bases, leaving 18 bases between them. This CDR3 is CASIREQGGEAFF. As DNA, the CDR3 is TGTGCCAGCATCCGGGAACAGGGCGGTGAAGCTTTCTTT.

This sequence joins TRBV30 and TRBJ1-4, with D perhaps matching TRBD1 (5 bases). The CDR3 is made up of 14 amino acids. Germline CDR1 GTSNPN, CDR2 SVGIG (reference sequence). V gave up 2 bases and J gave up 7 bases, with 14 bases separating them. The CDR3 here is CAWSKGTHTEKLFF. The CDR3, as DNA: TGTGCCTGGAGTAAAGGGACTCATACTGAAAAACTGTTTTTT.

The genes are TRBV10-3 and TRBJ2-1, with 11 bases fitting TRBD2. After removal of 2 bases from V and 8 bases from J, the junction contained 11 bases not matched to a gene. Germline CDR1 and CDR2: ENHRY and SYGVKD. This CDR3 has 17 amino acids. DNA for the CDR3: TGTGCCATCAGTGAGAGGTCTAGCGGGGGGACGGGAGATGAGCAGTTCTTC. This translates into CAISERSSGGTGDEQFF.

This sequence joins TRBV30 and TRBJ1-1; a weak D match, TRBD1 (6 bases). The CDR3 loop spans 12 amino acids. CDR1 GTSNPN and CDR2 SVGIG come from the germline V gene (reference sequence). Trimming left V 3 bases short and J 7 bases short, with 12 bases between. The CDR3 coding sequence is TGTGCCTGGAGCCTTACAGGGAATGAAGCTTTCTTT. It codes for CAWSLTGNEAFF.

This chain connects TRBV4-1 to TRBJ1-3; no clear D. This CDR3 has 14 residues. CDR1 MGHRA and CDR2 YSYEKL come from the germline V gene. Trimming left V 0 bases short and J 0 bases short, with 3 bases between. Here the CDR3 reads CASSQDSSGNTIYF. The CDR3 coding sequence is TGCGCCAGCAGCCAAGACAGCTCTGGAAACACCATATATTTT.

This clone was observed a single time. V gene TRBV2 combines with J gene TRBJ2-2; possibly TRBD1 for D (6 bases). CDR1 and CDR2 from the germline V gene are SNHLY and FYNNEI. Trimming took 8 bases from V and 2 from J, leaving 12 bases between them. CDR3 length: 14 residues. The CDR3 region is CASAPGHNTGELFF. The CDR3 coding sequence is TGTGCCAGCGCGCCGGGACATAACACCGGGGAGCTGTTTTTT. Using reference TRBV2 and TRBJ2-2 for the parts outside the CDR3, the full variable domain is EPEVTQTPSHQVTQMGQEVILRCVPISNHLYFYWYRQILGQKVEFLVSFYNNEISEKSEIFDDQFSVERPDGSNFTLKIRSTKLEDSAMYFCASAPGHNTGELFFGEGSRLTVL.

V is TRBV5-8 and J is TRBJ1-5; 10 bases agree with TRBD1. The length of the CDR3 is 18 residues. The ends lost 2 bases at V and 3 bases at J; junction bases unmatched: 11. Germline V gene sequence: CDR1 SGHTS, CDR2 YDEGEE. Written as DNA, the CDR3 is TGTGCCAGCAGCTTCGACTCCGACAGGGGGCAAATCAATCAGCCCCAGCATTTT. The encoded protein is CASSFDSDRGQINQPQHF. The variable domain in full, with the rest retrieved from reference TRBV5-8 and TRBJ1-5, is EAGVTQSPTHLIKTRGQQATLRCSPISGHTSVYWYQQALGLGLQFLLWYDEGEERNRGNFPPRFSGRQFPNYSSELNVNALELEDSALYLCASSFDSDRGQINQPQHFGDGTRLSIL.